Following are 28 T cell receptor beta chains from one sample sequenced in a study of blood T cell repertoires in COVID-19. Libraries were prepared by immunoSEQ multiplex PCR; TCRdb keeps only in-frame clonotypes and omits some of them. The sample yields nearly 70,000 clones, about 91% seen once. The sequenced sample was peripheral blood. All receptors come from a woman between 65 and 79 years old with acute or convalescent COVID-19.

This sequence joins TRBV5-4 and TRBJ2-6; D possibly corresponds to TRBD2 (6 bases). V was shortened by 4 bases and J by 0 bases, with 8 bases between the two germline ends. There are 15 residues in the CDR3. Germline V CDR1 and CDR2: SGHNT, YYREEE (reference sequence). This CDR3 is CASSGGSSGANVLTF. The DNA of the CDR3 is TGTGCCAGCAGCGGGGGGAGCTCTGGGGCCAACGTCCTGACTTTC.

This clone was observed once. This chain connects TRBV28 to TRBJ2-7, with D maybe TRBD1 (7 bases). With 5 bases removed from V and 7 bases from J, the gap between germline ends came to 12 bases. This CDR3 has 12 residues. CDR1 MDHEN and CDR2 SYDVKM come from the germline V gene. The CDR3 DNA reads as TGTGCCAGCAGTCTGACAGGGAGGGAGCAGTACTTC. Translation gives CASSLTGREQYF.

The gene calls are TRBV18 and TRBJ1-6; 7 nucleotides match TRBD1. Germline CDR1 and CDR2: KGHSH and LQKENI. V lost 4 bases and J lost 7; bases outside the gene matches: 4. The CDR3 covers 14 residues. The CDR3, as DNA: TGTGCCAGCTCACAGGGGGCGGAAAATTCACCCCTCCACTTT. This gives the protein CASSQGAENSPLHF.

The rearrangement uses TRBV14 and TRBJ2-1, with 9 bases fitting TRBD1. Trimming at V came to 1 base and at J to 5 bases, leaving 9 bases not matched to a gene. This CDR3 contains 17 residues. Germline assignment: CDR1 SGHDN and CDR2 FVKESK. In DNA, the CDR3 is TGTGCCAGCAGCCAAGCCGGGACAGGGTTGAACGACAATGAGCAGTTCTTC. This translates into CASSQAGTGLNDNEQFF.

The rearrangement uses TRBV12-3 or TRBV12-4 and TRBJ2-2, with a possible D match to TRBD2 (6 bases). V lost 3 bases and J 6 bases, leaving 8 bases between the germline ends. This CDR3 has 13 residues. DNA for the CDR3: TGTGCCAGCAGTTTGGAGCGGGCCGGGGAGCTGTTTTTT. Translated: CASSLERAGELFF.

The table lists this clone with a count of one. The rearrangement uses TRBV28 and TRBJ1-1; D not resolved. Trimming took off 1 base at V and 0 bases at J, with 3 bases between the two ends. Germline assignment: CDR1 MDHEN and CDR2 SYDVKM. The CDR3 sequence is 13 residues long. CDR3 amino acids: CASSLSVNTEAFF. CDR3 coding DNA: TGTGCCAGCAGTTTATCCGTGAACACTGAAGCTTTCTTT.

The CDR3 reads CASSSREGLRNSYEQYF. The CDR3 DNA sequence: TGTGCCAGCAGCTCCCGGGAGGGGCTTCGGAACTCCTACGAGCAGTACTTC. This chain connects TRBV7-2 to TRBJ2-7; 8 bases are a match to TRBD2. The CDR3 spans 17 residues. Trimming cost V 4 bases and J 0 bases; bases outside gene matches: 11. Germline V gene data show CDR1 as SGHTA and CDR2 as FQGNSA.

This clone was picked up a small number of times. J is TRBJ2-7 and V is TRBV28; D not certain. CDR1 and CDR2 from the germline V gene are MDHEN and SYDVKM. This CDR3 is built from 12 residues. Deletions cut 6 bases from V and 2 bases from J, with 8 bases between. The CDR3 reads CASRSGPYEQYF. CDR3 in DNA: TGTGCCAGCAGGTCTGGGCCCTACGAGCAGTACTTC. The full variable domain, its missing parts supplied by reference TRBV28 and TRBJ2-7, is DVKVTQSSRYLVKRTGEKVFLECVQDMDHENMFWYRQDPGLGLRLIYFSYDVKMKEKGDIPEGYSVSREKKERFSLILESASTNQTSMYLCASRSGPYEQYFGPGTRLTVT.

The rearrangement uses TRBV30 and TRBJ1-2; a possible D gene is TRBD1 (5 bases). This CDR3 contains 17 residues. V lost 4 bases and J 8 bases, leaving 29 bases between the germline ends. The germline gives CDR1 GTSNPN, CDR2 SVGIG (reference sequence). The CDR3 is CAWITPGGDPALGGYTF. The CDR3 DNA reads TGTGCCTGGATTACTCCGGGGGGGGATCCGGCATTGGGAGGCTACACCTTC.

The chain uses TRBV6-5 and TRBJ2-7; D is possibly TRBD2 (6 bases). CDR3 size: 15 residues. Trimming stripped 0 bases from V and 1 base from J, with 10 bases between. Germline V CDR1 and CDR2: MNHEY, SVGAGI. The CDR3 DNA reads as TGTGCCAGCAGTTACTCGTTTCGGGAGTCCTACGAGCAGTACTTC. It yields the protein CASSYSFRESYEQYF.

J is TRBJ1-6 and V is TRBV6-5; tentative D call: TRBD1 (5 bases). The CDR3 loop spans 14 amino acids. Germline values: CDR1 MNHEY, CDR2 SVGAGI. Trimming removed 5 bases at V and 9 bases at J, with 14 bases between. The CDR3 spells CASSSQGYGSPLHF. In nucleotides, the CDR3 is TGTGCCAGCAGTAGTCAGGGCTATGGTTCACCCCTCCACTTT.

This sequence joins TRBV24-1 and TRBJ1-1; 11 bases line up with TRBD1. The length of the CDR3 is 17 residues. Trimming at V came to 5 bases and at J to 4 bases, leaving 11 bases not matched to a gene. From germline, CDR1 is KGHDR and CDR2 SFDVKD. CDR3 nucleotides: TGTGCCACCAGTGCCCGGACAGGGGGCTTTAGGGGCACTGAAGCTTTCTTT. It encodes CATSARTGGFRGTEAFF.

The chain carries TRBV4-2 and TRBJ1-3; D not certain. The germline V gene encodes CDR1 LGHNA and CDR2 YNFKEQ. The length of the CDR3 is 15 residues. Trimming pared 2 bases from V and 4 bases from J, leaving 12 bases between. DNA for the CDR3: TGTGCCAGCAGCCAAAAAACTATCTCCGGAAACACCATATATTTT. Encoded protein: CASSQKTISGNTIYF.

V is TRBV6-2 or TRBV6-3 and J is TRBJ1-3, with TRBD1 identical over 7 bases. This CDR3 is built from 16 residues. With V trimmed by 6 bases and J by 0 bases, 8 bases remained unmatched. Looked up from germline, CDR1 is MNHEY and CDR2 is SVGEGT. The chain's CDR3 is CASSHRGLSSGNTIYF. CDR3 nucleotides: TGTGCCAGCAGCCACAGGGGACTGAGCTCTGGAAACACCATATATTTT.

The V call is TRBV7-9, the J call TRBJ2-6; D is undetermined. V lost 4 bases and J lost 1, with 2 bases in between. The germline V gene encodes CDR1 SEHNR and CDR2 FQNEAQ (reference sequence). The CDR3 covers 13 residues. This chain's CDR3 is CASSSSGANVLTF. The CDR3, as DNA: TGTGCCAGCAGCTCATCTGGGGCCAACGTCCTGACTTTC.

The gene calls are TRBV29-1 and TRBJ2-3, with 9 bases matching TRBD2. Per the germline V gene, CDR1 is SQVTM and CDR2 is ANQGSEA. V lost 2 bases, J lost 1 base, and 4 bases stayed unmatched. The CDR3 runs to 15 residues. Here the CDR3 DNA reads TGCAGCGTTGAACGGTCTAGCGGGGGCACAGATACGCAGTATTTT. This gives the protein CSVERSSGGTDTQYF.

The rearrangement joins TRBV6-5 to TRBJ1-4, with 10 bases that match TRBD1. Germline V gives CDR1 MNHEY, CDR2 SVGAGI. This CDR3 comprises 13 residues. V was pared by 9 bases and J by 5 bases, with 3 bases of the junction left unmatched. CDR3 in amino acids: CASQTGGNEKLFF. The DNA of the CDR3 is TGTGCCAGTCAGACAGGGGGCAATGAAAAACTGTTTTTT.

The CDR3 loop reads CASSPGRAQYF. CDR3 bases: TGTGCCAGCAGCCCAGGTCGTGCGCAGTATTTT. The J gene is TRBJ2-3, the V gene TRBV7-2, with no clear D. The V gene's germline CDR1 is SGHTA and CDR2 FQGNSA. The length of the CDR3 is 11 residues. V was shortened by 5 bases and J by 10 bases, with 10 bases between the two germline ends.

The V and J genes are TRBV10-3 and TRBJ2-2, with a possible D match to TRBD1 (7 bases). V was cut by 6 bases and J by 8 bases, with 19 bases left in between. In germline, CDR1 is ENHRY, CDR2 SYGVKD. CDR3 length equals 15 residues. The CDR3 region is CAIRPDLQGGGELFF. CDR3 bases: TGTGCCATCAGACCCGATCTCCAGGGGGGAGGGGAGCTGTTTTTT.

The rearrangement links TRBV5-1 to TRBJ2-7, with 8 bases lining up with TRBD2. Germline CDR1 and CDR2: SGHRS and YFSETQ. This CDR3 comprises 14 residues. Losses at the gene ends were 4 bases for V and 0 bases for J; bases not matched to a gene: 3. The CDR3, as DNA: TGCGCCAGCAGCCGGGAGGGCAACTCCTACGAGCAGTACTTC. Translating it yields CASSREGNSYEQYF. Combining the CDR3 with reference TRBV5-1 and TRBJ2-7 gives the whole variable domain KAGVTQTPRYLIKTRGQQVTLSCSPISGHRSVSWYQQTPGQGLQFLFEYFSETQRNKGNFPGRFSGRQFSNSRSEMNVSTLELGDSALYLCASSREGNSYEQYFGPGTRLTVT.

V gene TRBV25-1 combines with J gene TRBJ1-1; D remains unclear. The V end was cut by 7 bases, the J end by 0 bases, with 9 bases between. Germline assignment: CDR1 MGHDK and CDR2 SYGVNS. The CDR3 is made up of 13 amino acids. The CDR3 DNA follows: TGTGCCAGCACCAGGCAAGTGAACACTGAAGCTTTCTTT. This codes for CASTRQVNTEAFF.

This chain joins TRBV28 and TRBJ1-6, with D tentatively TRBD1 (5 bases). CDR1 is MDHEN, CDR2 SYDVKM, per germline. This CDR3 has 16 amino acids. V shed 7 bases and J shed 4 bases, with 17 bases lying between them. CDR3 sequence: CASISNGEGYNSPLHF. The CDR3 DNA is TGTGCCAGCATTAGCAACGGGGAGGGGTATAATTCACCCCTCCACTTT.

The J gene is TRBJ1-5, the V gene TRBV9, with D unclear. The CDR3 is 15 amino acids. Germline V gene lookup returns CDR1 SGDLS and CDR2 YYNGEE. Between the trimmed V and J ends, which lost 0 bases and 2 bases, there was a span of 9 bases. The CDR3 DNA reads as TGTGCCAGCAGCGTAGGGGGAGGAGGCAATCAGCCCCAGCATTTT. Translation gives CASSVGGGGNQPQHF.

This clone was found many times. The genes are TRBV30 and TRBJ2-7; 8 bases map to TRBD1. J gave up 5 bases and V 3 bases, and 3 bases lay outside the gene matches. This CDR3 comprises 12 residues. Germline CDR1 GTSNPN, CDR2 SVGIG (reference sequence). CDR3 bases: TGTGCCTGGAGCCTGACAGGGGACGAGCAGTACTTC. This codes for CAWSLTGDEQYF.

V and J are TRBV6-5 and TRBJ2-1; 7 bases match TRBD1. Germline V gene sequence: CDR1 MNHEY, CDR2 SVGAGI. The V and J ends lost 7 bases and 3 bases, in that order; junction bases with no gene match: 3. CDR3 length equals 13 residues. In DNA form, the CDR3 reads TGTGCCAGCATACAGGGGTTCTACAATGAGCAGTTCTTC. This encodes CASIQGFYNEQFF.

V is TRBV28 and J is TRBJ2-7; 12 positions match TRBD2. The CDR3 is 15 residues long. Germline V gives CDR1 MDHEN, CDR2 SYDVKM. The J segment lost 5 bases and the V segment lost 7 bases, leaving 9 bases of the junction unmatched. CDR3 nucleotides: TGTGCCAGCACCCGACTAGCGGGAGACCCAAACGAGCAGTACTTC. Translated: CASTRLAGDPNEQYF.

The chain recombines TRBV6-6 with TRBJ1-1; D remains ambiguous. This CDR3 is 12 amino acids long. Germline CDR1 reads MNHNY; CDR2 reads SVGAGI (reference sequence). V was clipped by 7 bases and J by 3 bases, with 9 bases between them. The CDR3 reads CASTGEDTEAFF. CDR3 in DNA: TGTGCCAGCACCGGGGAGGACACTGAAGCTTTCTTT.

The rearrangement joins TRBV4-1 to TRBJ2-1, with 9 bases matching TRBD2. With 0 bases clipped from V and 0 bases from J, the junction kept 9 bases outside the gene matches. The CDR3 spans 19 residues. Per the germline V gene, CDR1 is MGHRA and CDR2 is YSYEKL. CDR3 sequence (DNA): TGCGCCAGCAGCCAAGAAGATGGTAGCGGGGGTTTCTCCTACAATGAGCAGTTCTTC. Protein: CASSQEDGSGGFSYNEQFF.